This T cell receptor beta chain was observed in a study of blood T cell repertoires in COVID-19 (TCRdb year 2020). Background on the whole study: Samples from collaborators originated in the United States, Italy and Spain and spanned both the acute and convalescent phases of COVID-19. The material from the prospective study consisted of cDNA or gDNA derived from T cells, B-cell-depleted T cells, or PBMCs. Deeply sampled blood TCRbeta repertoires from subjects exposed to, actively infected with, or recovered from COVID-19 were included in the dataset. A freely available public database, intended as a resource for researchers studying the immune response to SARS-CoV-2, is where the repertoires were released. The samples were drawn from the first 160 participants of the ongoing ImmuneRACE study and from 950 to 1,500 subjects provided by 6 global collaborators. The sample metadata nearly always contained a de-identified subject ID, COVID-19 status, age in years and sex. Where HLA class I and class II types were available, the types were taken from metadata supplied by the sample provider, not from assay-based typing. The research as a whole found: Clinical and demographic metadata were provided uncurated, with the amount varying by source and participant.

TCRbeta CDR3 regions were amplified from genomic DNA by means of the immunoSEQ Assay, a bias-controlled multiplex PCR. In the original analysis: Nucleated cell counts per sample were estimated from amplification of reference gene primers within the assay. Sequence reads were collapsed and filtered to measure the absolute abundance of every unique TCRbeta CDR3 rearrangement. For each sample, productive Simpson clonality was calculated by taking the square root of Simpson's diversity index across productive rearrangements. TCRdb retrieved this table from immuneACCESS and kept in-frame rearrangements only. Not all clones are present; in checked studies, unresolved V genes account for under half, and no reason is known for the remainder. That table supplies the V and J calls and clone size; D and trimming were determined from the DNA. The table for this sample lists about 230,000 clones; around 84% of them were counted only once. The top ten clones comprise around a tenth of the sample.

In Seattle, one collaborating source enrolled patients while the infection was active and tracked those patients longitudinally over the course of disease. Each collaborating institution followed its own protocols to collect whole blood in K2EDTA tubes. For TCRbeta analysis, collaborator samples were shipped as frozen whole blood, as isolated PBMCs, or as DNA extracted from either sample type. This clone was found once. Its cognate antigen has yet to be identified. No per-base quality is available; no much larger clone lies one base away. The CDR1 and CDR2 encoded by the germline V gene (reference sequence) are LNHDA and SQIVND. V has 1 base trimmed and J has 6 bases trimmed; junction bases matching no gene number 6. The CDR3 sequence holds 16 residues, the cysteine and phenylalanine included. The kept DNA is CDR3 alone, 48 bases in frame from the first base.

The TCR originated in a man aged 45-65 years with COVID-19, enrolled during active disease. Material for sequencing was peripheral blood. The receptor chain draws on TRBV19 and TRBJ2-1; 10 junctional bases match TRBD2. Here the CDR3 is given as CASSIVSPSGSNEQFF. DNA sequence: TGTGCCAGTAGTATAGTTAGTCCTAGCGGGAGCAATGAGCAGTTCTTC.